Listed below are T cell receptor beta chains from one sample, sequenced in a study of blood T cell repertoires in COVID-19. Measured with immunoSEQ multiplex PCR; TCRdb has only the in-frame clones, and not every one. This table has approximately 250,000 clones, about 80% appearing once. Sequenced: PBMCs or T cells enriched from blood (not recorded which). Source of these receptors: a middle-aged man who had recovered from COVID-19. Each CDR3 is given without its conserved first and last residue. The order of the fields is D gene, J gene, clone size, V gene, CDR3 length, CDR3 protein. D genes are given only for firm matches. A clone size is listed for some rows: how often the clone was seen (once, few, many), or a class if it is expanded.

NA	TRBJ1-1	NA	TRBV18	12	ASSPGTLNTEAF
NA	TRBJ1-5	NA	TRBV28	14	ASSRSGAGGNQPQH
TRBD1	TRBJ1-1	NA	TRBV6-5	12	ASSYSGTGTEAF
TRBD2	TRBJ2-7	NA	TRBV4-1	16	ASSHYGTSGSRGYEQY
TRBD2	TRBJ2-2	few	TRBV3-1/TRBV3-2	15	ASSPSPSGDYTGELF
TRBD2	TRBJ2-7	once	TRBV27	13	ASSSSSGRWYEQY
TRBD1	TRBJ1-1	NA	TRBV6-5	12	ASRRQGVGTEAF
NA	TRBJ2-2	NA	TRBV19	11	ASSEQGPGELF
NA	TRBJ2-7	NA	TRBV7-8	13	ASSLAHGLSYEQY
TRBD1	TRBJ1-2	once	TRBV27	12	ASSPGQGIGGYT
TRBD1	TRBJ1-1	NA	TRBV7-9	11	ASSGRTGNEAF